One sample yielded the 23 T cell receptor beta chains listed below, sequenced in a study of T cell responses to AZD1222 COVID-19 vaccine. Libraries were prepared by immunoSEQ multiplex PCR; TCRdb keeps only in-frame clonotypes and omits some of them. The sample gives around 150,000 clones, about 90% of which show up once; about 4% is in the top ten. The sequencing here drew on peripheral blood, taken on day 0 of MenACWY control vaccination. These receptors originate from an adult in good health.

The CDR3 DNA follows: TGTGCCACCTTCGGAGAATATGGCTACACCTTC. Amino acids: CATFGEYGYTF. The J gene is TRBJ1-2, the V gene TRBV12-3 or TRBV12-4; D remains unclear. The germline V and J ends were trimmed by 10 bases and 5 bases, with 11 bases remaining between them. The CDR3 is made up of 11 amino acids.

The CDR3 region is CASSQTLGGGLYGYTF. CDR3 coding DNA: TGTGCCAGCAGCCAAACCCTAGGGGGCGGACTGTATGGCTACACCTTC. This chain connects TRBV4-2 to TRBJ1-2; 7 bases are shared with TRBD1. Germline CDR1 reads LGHNA; CDR2 reads YNFKEQ. This CDR3 is 16 amino acids long. Trimming removed 2 bases from V and 5 bases from J; junction bases left unmatched: 11.

To note about this clone: Other DNA variants within this sample encode the same CDR3. J is TRBJ1-3 and V is TRBV19; D unresolved. CDR3 length: 13 amino acids. The V end lost 3 bases, the J end lost 4 bases, and 7 bases lay between the germline ends. The germline CDR1 and CDR2 sequences are LNHDA and SQIVND (reference sequence). The CDR3, as DNA: TGTGCCAGTAGTATTTCCGTGGGAAACACCATATATTTT. Translating gives CASSISVGNTIYF.

J is TRBJ1-1 and V is TRBV3-1 (or the pseudogene TRBV3-2); weak D call: TRBD1 (6 bases). Trimming removed 4 bases from V and 0 bases from J, with 18 bases in between. The germline CDR1 and CDR2 sequences are LGHDT and YNNKEL (reference sequence). The CDR3 extends over 17 amino acids. CDR3 sequence (DNA): TGTGCCAGCAGCCCTAACCGCCCGGGACACCTGAACACTGAAGCTTTCTTT. It codes for CASSPNRPGHLNTEAFF.

The chain combines TRBV28 with TRBJ1-6; no firm D call. Germline V gene sequence: CDR1 MDHEN, CDR2 SYDVKM. CDR3 length equals 12 residues. The ends were cut back, 9 bases at V and 9 bases at J, with 12 bases in the middle. DNA for the CDR3: TGTGCCAGTGAGAGGGTTGGTTCACCCCTCCACTTT. Its protein product is CASERVGSPLHF. The full variable domain, rest sourced from reference TRBV28 and TRBJ1-6, is DVKVTQSSRYLVKRTGEKVFLECVQDMDHENMFWYRQDPGLGLRLIYFSYDVKMKEKGDIPEGYSVSREKKERFSLILESASTNQTSMYLCASERVGSPLHFGNGTRLTVT.

The rearrangement links TRBV19 to TRBJ2-1, with TRBD1 matching over 8 bases. CDR1 is LNHDA, CDR2 SQIVND, per germline (reference sequence). V lost 4 bases, J lost 9 bases, and 2 bases stayed unmatched. This CDR3 has 12 amino acids. CDR3 protein: CASSTGQGEQFF. In nucleotides, the CDR3 is TGTGCCAGTAGTACCGGACAGGGTGAGCAGTTCTTC.

V and J are TRBV7-9 and TRBJ1-2; no clear D gene. CDR1 is SEHNR, CDR2 FQNEAQ, per germline (reference sequence). The CDR3 runs to 15 residues. Trimming took off 4 bases at V and 0 bases at J, with 12 bases between the two ends. The CDR3 loop is CASSYEATANYGYTF. The CDR3 DNA reads TGTGCCAGCAGCTACGAGGCTACCGCTAACTATGGCTACACCTTC. The full variable domain, rest sourced from reference TRBV7-9 and TRBJ1-2, is DTGVSQNPRHKITKRGQNVTFRCDPISEHNRLYWYRQTLGQGPEFLTYFQNEAQLEKSRLLSDRFSAERPKGSFSTLEIQRTEQGDSAMYLCASSYEATANYGYTFGSGTRLTVV.

This sequence joins TRBV7-9 and TRBJ2-5; TRBD2 matches 7 bases. Germline lookup yields CDR1 SEHNR and CDR2 FQNEAQ (reference sequence). This CDR3 is built from 13 residues. With 11 bases clipped from V and 1 base from J, the junction kept 7 bases outside the gene matches. The CDR3 DNA sequence: TGTGCCTGCACCAGACTAGCCCAAGAGACCCAGTACTTC. The encoded protein is CACTRLAQETQYF.

The rearrangement joins TRBV7-3 to TRBJ2-1; TRBD2 might be the D (5 bases). The CDR3 sequence is 15 residues long. V was pared by 2 bases and J by 5 bases, with 13 bases between. Looked up from germline, CDR1 is SGHTA and CDR2 is FQGTGA. The CDR3 loop reads CASSLWRLADNEQFF. The CDR3 bases are TGTGCCAGCAGCTTATGGCGGCTAGCAGACAATGAGCAGTTCTTC.

This rearrangement joins TRBV28 to TRBJ2-2; TRBD2 agrees at 7 bases. The junction had 7 bases not matched to a gene; V was cut back by 8 bases and J by 1 base. This CDR3 contains 15 residues. Germline CDR1 and CDR2: MDHEN and SYDVKM. CDR3 nucleotides: TGTGCCAGCGCGAGCCTAGCGGAGAACACCGGGGAGCTGTTTTTT. The encoded protein is CASASLAENTGELFF.

The rearrangement uses TRBV28 and TRBJ2-4; TRBD2 matches 8 bases. The CDR3 has 13 residues. J gave up 1 base and V 8 bases, and 1 base lay outside the gene matches. Germline V gene sequence: CDR1 MDHEN, CDR2 SYDVKM. CDR3 in DNA: TGTGCCAGCCGGGGGGGGGCCAAAAACATTCAGTACTTC. This gives the protein CASRGGAKNIQYF. Full variable domain (rest looked up from reference TRBV28 and TRBJ2-4): DVKVTQSSRYLVKRTGEKVFLECVQDMDHENMFWYRQDPGLGLRLIYFSYDVKMKEKGDIPEGYSVSREKKERFSLILESASTNQTSMYLCASRGGAKNIQYFGAGTRLSVL.

The V and J genes are TRBV30 and TRBJ1-1; D may be TRBD1 (5 bases). CDR1 is GTSNPN, CDR2 SVGIG, per germline (reference sequence). This CDR3 has 14 amino acids. Trimming took off 3 bases at V and 7 bases at J, with 18 bases between the two ends. The CDR3 nucleotides are TGTGCCTGGAGGGGGAGGGGTCCGTTAGGTGAAGCTTTCTTT. Protein product: CAWRGRGPLGEAFF.

The chain combines TRBV7-6 with TRBJ2-5; the match to TRBD2 covers 9 bases. CDR3 length equals 18 residues. J was trimmed by 3 bases and V by 5 bases; bases with no gene match: 16. The V gene's germline CDR1 is SGHVS and CDR2 FNYEAQ. The CDR3 spells CASSPIPSGRWSKETQYF. The CDR3, as DNA: TGTGCCAGCAGCCCTATTCCCAGCGGGAGGTGGTCGAAAGAGACCCAGTACTTC.

The rearrangement links TRBV27 to TRBJ2-3; a possible D gene is TRBD2 (5 bases). Trimming left V 3 bases short and J 0 bases short, with 10 bases between. Germline CDR1 MNHEY, CDR2 SMNVEV (reference sequence). There are 15 residues in the CDR3. The CDR3 region is CASSFGERSTDTQYF. The CDR3 DNA follows: TGTGCCAGCAGTTTTGGGGAGCGGAGCACAGATACGCAGTATTTT.

This sequence joins TRBV5-5 and TRBJ1-6, with 12 bases lining up with TRBD1. Germline loops: CDR1 SGHKS, CDR2 YYEKEE (reference sequence). The CDR3 has 17 residues. The ends lost 4 bases at V and 5 bases at J; junction bases unmatched: 7. The CDR3 coding sequence is TGTGCCAGCAGCATTAGGGACAGGGGGCTAAATAATTCACCCCTCCACTTT. Encoded protein: CASSIRDRGLNNSPLHF. Filled out from reference TRBV5-5 and TRBJ1-6, the complete variable domain reads DAGVTQSPTHLIKTRGQQVTLRCSPISGHKSVSWYQQVLGQGPQFIFQYYEKEERGRGNFPDRFSARQFPNYSSELNVNALLLGDSALYLCASSIRDRGLNNSPLHFGNGTRLTVT.

The chain recombines TRBV27 with TRBJ2-7; D may match TRBD1 or TRBD2 (5 bases each). Trimming pared 3 bases from V and 7 bases from J, leaving 7 bases between. The CDR3 length is 11 residues. Germline V gives CDR1 MNHEY, CDR2 SMNVEV (reference sequence). The CDR3 bases are TGTGCCAGCAGTTTTGAGGGGGAGCAGTACTTC. It codes for CASSFEGEQYF.

The chain has TRBV27 and TRBJ1-5; weak D call: TRBD1 (6 bases). Trimming shortened V by 4 bases and J by 0 bases, and 10 bases separated the two germline ends. The CDR3 runs to 15 residues. In germline, CDR1 is MNHEY, CDR2 SMNVEV (reference sequence). The CDR3 reads CASSSQGYSNQPQHF. CDR3 bases: TGTGCCAGCAGTTCTCAGGGGTATAGCAATCAGCCCCAGCATTTT.

The CDR3 DNA is TGTGCCAGCAGCCATGGGACAGGGAACTACGAGCAGTACTTC. Translated: CASSHGTGNYEQYF. V usage is TRBV3-1 (or the pseudogene TRBV3-2) and J usage is TRBJ2-7; 9 nucleotides line up with TRBD1. Looked up from germline, CDR1 is LGHDT and CDR2 is YNNKEL (reference sequence). The CDR3 spans 14 residues. Trimming at V came to 3 bases and at J to 3 bases, leaving 3 bases not matched to a gene.

The CDR3 region has the DNA TGTGCCAGTAGTGGTCAGGTCCCTCCTCAGCCCCAGCATTTT. Translated, it gives CASSGQVPPQPQHF. The rearrangement joins TRBV19 to TRBJ1-5, with unresolved D. V lost 5 bases and J 6 bases, leaving 14 bases between the germline ends. This CDR3 is 14 amino acids long. CDR1 and CDR2 from the germline V gene are LNHDA and SQIVND (reference sequence). Together with reference TRBV19 and TRBJ1-5, the CDR3 gives the full variable domain: DGGITQSPKYLFRKEGQNVTLSCEQNLNHDAMYWYRQDPGQGLRLIYYSQIVNDFQKGDIAEGYSVSREKKESFPLTVTSAQKNPTAFYLCASSGQVPPQPQHFGDGTRLSIL.

The V and J genes are TRBV7-8 and TRBJ1-5, with 8 bases that match TRBD1. The CDR3 spans 19 residues. Germline assignment: CDR1 SGHVS and CDR2 FQNEAQ. V trimming: 1 base; J trimming: 4 bases; junction bases outside the gene matches: 15. CDR3 sequence reads: CASSLEPQGANYLNQPQHF. The CDR3 nucleotides read TGTGCCAGCAGCTTAGAGCCCCAGGGGGCGAACTACCTAAATCAGCCCCAGCATTTT.

The V and J genes are TRBV30 and TRBJ1-5; D is uncertain. The CDR3 totals 13 residues. Trimming cost V 3 bases and J 5 bases, with 11 bases left between them. Germline lookup yields CDR1 GTSNPN and CDR2 SVGIG (reference sequence). CDR3 DNA sequence: TGTGCCTGGAGATCGGGAACCTATCAGCCCCAGCATTTT. It specifies CAWRSGTYQPQHF.

J is TRBJ2-7 and V is TRBV30, with unresolved D. The CDR3 contains 12 residues. The germline V gene has CDR1 GTSNPN and CDR2 SVGIG (reference sequence). Between the trimmed V and J ends, which lost 1 base and 3 bases, there was a span of 7 bases. CDR3: CAWSEQFYEQYF. Written as DNA, the CDR3 is TGTGCCTGGAGTGAACAGTTCTACGAGCAGTACTTC.

This clone was seen only a few times. The rearrangement uses TRBV25-1 and TRBJ1-4; the D gene is possibly TRBD1 (6 bases). V dropped 0 bases and J dropped 7 bases, with 15 bases sitting between them. The CDR3 extends over 16 amino acids. Germline CDR1 reads MGHDK; CDR2 reads SYGVNS. The chain's CDR3 is CASSEYTRGRSEKLFF. The CDR3 bases are TGTGCCAGCAGTGAATACACCCGGGGGCGCAGTGAAAAACTGTTTTTT.